This TCR beta chain is from a study of tissue T cells after allogeneic stem cell transplantation. Study-level findings and limits: Shared clones across patients were few; motif clustering revealed tissue-specific shared signatures.

Some clones are missing from TCRdb's copy, which holds only in-frame ones; the method was immunoSEQ multiplex PCR. The sample yields 42,000 or so clones, roughly 92% seen once. Looked up from germline, CDR1 is SGHNT and CDR2 is YENEEA. The CDR3 runs 13 residues. V lost 5 bases, J lost 6 bases, and 13 bases lay in between. Note on this clone: Its antigen remains unidentified.

The chain has TRBV11-3 and TRBJ1-1; the D gene is possibly TRBD1 (5 bases). The source material was blood, sampled before transplantation. The sequence was collected from a woman aged 40-70 years who later had graft-versus-host disease after an allogeneic stem cell transplant. The CDR3 DNA sequence: TGTGCCAGCAGCGAGACCGGGACTTCTGAAGCTTTCTTT. It specifies CASSETGTSEAFF.